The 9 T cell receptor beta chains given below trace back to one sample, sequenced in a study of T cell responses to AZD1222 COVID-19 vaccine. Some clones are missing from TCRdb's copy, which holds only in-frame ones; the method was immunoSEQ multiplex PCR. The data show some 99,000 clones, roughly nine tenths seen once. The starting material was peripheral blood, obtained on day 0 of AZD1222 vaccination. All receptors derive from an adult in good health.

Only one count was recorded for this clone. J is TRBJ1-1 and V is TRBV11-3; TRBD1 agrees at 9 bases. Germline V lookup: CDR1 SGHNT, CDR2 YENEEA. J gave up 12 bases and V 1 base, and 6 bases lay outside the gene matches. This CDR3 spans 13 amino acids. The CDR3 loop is CASSLAGQGVTFF. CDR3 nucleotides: TGTGCCAGCAGCTTAGCGGGACAGGGTGTAACTTTCTTT.

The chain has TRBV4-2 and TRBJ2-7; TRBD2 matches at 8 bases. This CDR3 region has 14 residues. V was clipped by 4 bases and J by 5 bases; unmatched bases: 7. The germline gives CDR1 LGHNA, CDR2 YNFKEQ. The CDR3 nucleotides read TGTGCCAGCAGCCCAGCGGGAGTAAGGCACGAGCAGTACTTC. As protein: CASSPAGVRHEQYF.

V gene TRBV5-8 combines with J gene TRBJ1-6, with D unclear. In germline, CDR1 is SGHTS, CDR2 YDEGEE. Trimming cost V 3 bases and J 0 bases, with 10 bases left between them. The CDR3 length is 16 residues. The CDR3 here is CASSSSISSYNSPLHF. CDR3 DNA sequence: TGTGCCAGCAGCTCCAGTATAAGCTCCTATAATTCACCCCTCCACTTT.

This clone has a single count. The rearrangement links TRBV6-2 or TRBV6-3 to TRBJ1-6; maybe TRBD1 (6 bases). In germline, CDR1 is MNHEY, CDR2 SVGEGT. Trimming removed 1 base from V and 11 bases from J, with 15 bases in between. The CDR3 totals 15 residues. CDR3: CASSYLGGAVAPLHF. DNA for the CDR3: TGTGCCAGCAGTTACTTGGGGGGCGCGGTAGCACCCCTCCACTTT.

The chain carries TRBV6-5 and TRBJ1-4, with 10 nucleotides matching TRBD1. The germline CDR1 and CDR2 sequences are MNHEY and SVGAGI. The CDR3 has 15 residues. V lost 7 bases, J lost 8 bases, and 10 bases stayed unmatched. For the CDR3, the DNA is TGTGCCAGCACCAAGGGGACAGGGGCTGGGGAAAAACTGTTTTTT. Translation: CASTKGTGAGEKLFF.

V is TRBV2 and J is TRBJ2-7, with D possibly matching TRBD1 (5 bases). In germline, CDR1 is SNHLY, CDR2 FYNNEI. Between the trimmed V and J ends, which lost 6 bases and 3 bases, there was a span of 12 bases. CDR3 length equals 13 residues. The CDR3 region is CASRKGWDYEQYF. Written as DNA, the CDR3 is TGTGCCAGCAGGAAGGGGTGGGACTACGAGCAGTACTTC.

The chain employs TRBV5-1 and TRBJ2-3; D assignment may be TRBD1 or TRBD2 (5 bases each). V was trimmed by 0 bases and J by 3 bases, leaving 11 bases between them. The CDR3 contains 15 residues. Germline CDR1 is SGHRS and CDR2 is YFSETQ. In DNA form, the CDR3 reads TGCGCCAGCAGCTTGGTAGGGTGGGGGACAGATACGCAGTATTTT. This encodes CASSLVGWGTDTQYF.

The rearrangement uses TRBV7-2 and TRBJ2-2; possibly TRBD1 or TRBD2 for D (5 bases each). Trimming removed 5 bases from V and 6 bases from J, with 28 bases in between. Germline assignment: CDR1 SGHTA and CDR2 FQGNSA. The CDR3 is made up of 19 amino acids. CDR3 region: CASSPLPGRLVGVAGELFF. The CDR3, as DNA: TGTGCCAGCAGCCCCCTACCGGGCAGGTTGGTGGGGGTGGCCGGGGAGCTGTTTTTT.

The CDR3 DNA is TGTGCCAGCACTCCCAATAGCAGGGCTACTGAAGCTTTCTTT. It specifies CASTPNSRATEAFF. V is TRBV6-5 and J is TRBJ1-1; tentatively, D is TRBD1 (5 bases). The CDR3 contains 14 residues. Between the trimmed V and J ends, which lost 7 bases and 5 bases, there was a span of 17 bases. Germline lookup yields CDR1 MNHEY and CDR2 SVGAGI.